This T cell receptor (beta chain) is from a study of T cell changes during pregnancy in multiple sclerosis. Produced via immunoSEQ multiplex PCR; TCRdb's table is partial and in-frame only. The profile covers about 92,000 clones, with around 93% appearing a single time and less than 2.5% taken by the ten largest. The CDR3 runs 15 residues. The V and J ends lost 4 bases and 7 bases, in that order; junction bases with no gene match: 6. In germline, CDR1 is ENHRY, CDR2 SYGVKD. The material sequenced was peripheral blood, taken in the third trimester of pregnancy. V is TRBV10-3 and J is TRBJ2-1; TRBD2 matches 11 bases. The sequence was obtained from a female donor with multiple sclerosis, enrolled in a pregnancy study. CDR3 sequence (DNA): TGTGCCATCAGTGGTCGACTAGCGGGGTGGAATGAGCAGTTCTTC. Protein product: CAISGRLAGWNEQFF.